These 19 T cell receptor beta chains were sequenced from one sample in a study of prognosis after radiotherapy for stage I lung cancer. Genomic DNA served as the source from which two-round multiplex PCR generated TCR beta CDR3 amplicons. First-round PCR employed TRBV- and TRBJ-specific primers for each gene. TCRdb redid the calling of the multiplex PCR reads with MiXCR, one entry per CDR3 protein. The sample lists roughly 38,000 distinct CDR3 sequences; 24% were seen once. Source: PBMCs, taken before or after stereotactic body radiation therapy (not recorded which). These receptors originate from a donor over 45 with non-small cell lung cancer.

This clonotype was seen many times. This rearrangement joins TRBV6-1 to TRBJ2-1; D gene ambiguous. Trimming removed 9 bases at V and 0 bases at J, with 15 bases between. The CDR3 extends over 15 amino acids. Germline lookup yields CDR1 MNHNS and CDR2 SASEGT. The CDR3 spells CASRKQISSYNEQFF. The CDR3 coding sequence is TGTGCCAGTAGGAAACAGATTAGCTCCTACAATGAGCAGTTCTTC.

This clonotype occurred once. Since a much larger clone is just one base distant, this may be a read error. The chain has TRBV7-8 and TRBJ1-1; TRBD1 agrees at 8 bases. The CDR3 totals 15 residues. Germline V CDR1 and CDR2: SGHVS, FQNEAQ. CDR3 amino acids: CASSYHRGGDTQAFF. The CDR3 nucleotides are TGTGCCAGCAGCTACCACAGGGGGGGAGACACTCAAGCTTTCTTT.

About this clonotype: Since a much larger clone is just one base distant, this may be a read error. Because the CDR3 is missing its conserved closing phenylalanine or tryptophan, this is likely a read error. The chain carries TRBV2 and TRBJ1-1, with no clear D. The CDR3 covers 13 residues. Germline lookup yields CDR1 SNHLY and CDR2 FYNNEI. Trimming shortened V by 7 bases and J by 0 bases, and 9 bases separated the two germline ends. The CDR3 protein is CASTKFMNTEAFS. CDR3 sequence (DNA): TGTGCCAGCACTAAATTCATGAACACTGAAGCTTTCTCT.

This clonotype showed up many times. The chain is built from TRBV5-8 and TRBJ1-3, with 8 positions matching TRBD1. The CDR3 consists of 15 residues. V was clipped by 4 bases and J by 4 bases; unmatched bases: 7. Germline CDR1 SGHTS, CDR2 YDEGEE. The CDR3 loop is CASSPQGAGGNTIYF. CDR3 DNA: TGTGCCAGCAGCCCCCAGGGGGCCGGAGGAAACACCATATATTTT.

This clonotype was counted ten times or more. The V and J genes are TRBV6-5 and TRBJ1-2, with unresolved D. The germline V gene encodes CDR1 MNHEY and CDR2 SVGAGI. This CDR3 has 15 amino acids. Deletions cut 0 bases from V and 8 bases from J, with 16 bases between. CDR3 nucleotide sequence: TGTGCCAGCAGTTACTCGATCTGGGCGGCGGGGGGCTACACCTTC. As protein: CASSYSIWAAGGYTF.

This clonotype was observed at least ten times. V gene TRBV5-6 combines with J gene TRBJ2-5, with D perhaps TRBD2 (5 bases). Germline V gene lookup returns CDR1 SGHDT and CDR2 YYEEEE. The CDR3 is 16 residues long. Trimming took off 0 bases at V and 4 bases at J, with 16 bases between the two ends. CDR3 DNA sequence: TGTGCCAGCAGCTTGGGGGTGAGGGTTAACGCAGAGACCCAGTACTTC. Amino acids: CASSLGVRVNAETQYF.

This clonotype showed up many times. The gene calls are TRBV20-1 and TRBJ2-2; 9 bases map to TRBD2. The junction had 23 bases not matched to a gene; V was cut back by 5 bases and J by 1 base. The CDR3 runs to 21 residues. CDR1 and CDR2 from the germline V gene are DFQATT and SNEGSKA (reference sequence). DNA for the CDR3: TGCAGTGCTCGTGGACCCGCGGGTTTGTGGGGACTAGCCCAGAACACCGGGGAGCTGTTTTTT. Translating gives CSARGPAGLWGLAQNTGELFF.

With regard to this clonotype: This is likely a read error, given that the CDR3 carries no conserved phenylalanine or tryptophan at its end. The rearrangement joins TRBV4-1 to TRBJ1-2, with 7 bases aligning to TRBD1. CDR3 size: 15 residues. Looked up from germline, CDR1 is MGHRA and CDR2 is YSYEKL. As DNA, the CDR3 is TGCGCCAGCAGCCACCAAGGGACAGCTAACTGTGGCTACACCTAC. Its translation: CASSHQGTANCGYTY.

The V gene is TRBV12-3 or TRBV12-4, the J gene TRBJ2-1; D may correspond to TRBD1 or TRBD2 (6 bases each). Trimming left V 3 bases short and J 7 bases short, with 16 bases between. The CDR3 has 15 amino acids. The CDR3 region is CASSFLQGAGNEQFF. DNA of the CDR3: TGTGCCAGCAGTTTTTTACAGGGCGCGGGGAATGAGCAGTTCTTC.

This clonotype occurred many times. This sequence joins TRBV3-1 and TRBJ1-3; D is uncertain. Per germline, CDR1 LGHDT and CDR2 YNNKEL (reference sequence). The CDR3 has 15 amino acids. Trimming took 0 bases from V and 3 from J, leaving 9 bases between them. The CDR3 loop is CASSQDQLNGNTIYF. In DNA, the CDR3 is TGTGCCAGCAGCCAAGATCAGTTAAATGGAAACACCATATATTTT. The full variable domain, in which reference TRBV3-1 and TRBJ1-3 provide the parts outside the CDR3, is DTAVSQTPKYLVTQMGNDKSIKCEQNLGHDTMYWYKQDSKKFLKIMFSYNNKELIINETVPNRFSPKSPDKAHLNLHINSLELGDSAVYFCASSQDQLNGNTIYFGEGSWLTVV.

This chain uses TRBV6-1 with TRBJ1-5; tentative D call: TRBD1 (6 bases). Germline V CDR1 and CDR2: MNHNS, SASEGT. The CDR3 covers 15 residues. Trimming stripped 4 bases from V and 4 bases from J, with 14 bases between. CDR3 DNA sequence: TGTGCCAGCAGTGTAGGGGGGGTTTGGAATCAGCCCCAGCATTTT. It is translated as CASSVGGVWNQPQHF.

In its sample, this clonotype was seen many times. V and J are TRBV20-1 and TRBJ2-5; D is undetermined. The CDR3 spans 13 residues. V was pared by 2 bases and J by 3 bases, with 10 bases between. The V gene's germline CDR1 is DFQATT and CDR2 SNEGSKA (reference sequence). The CDR3 coding sequence is TGCAGTGCTAGAATTGCGTTAGAAGAGACCCAGTACTTC. Translated, it gives CSARIALEETQYF.

There are many counts of this clonotype. The chain combines TRBV6-1 with TRBJ1-2; D is possibly TRBD1 (5 bases). V dropped 7 bases and J dropped 2 bases, with 14 bases sitting between them. CDR1 is MNHNS, CDR2 SASEGT, per germline. This CDR3 has 14 residues. CDR3 in amino acids: CASTFTRGNYGYTF. For the CDR3, the DNA is TGTGCCAGCACCTTCACTCGGGGGAACTATGGCTACACCTTC.

This clonotype has at least ten counts. The chain combines TRBV10-3 with TRBJ2-1; D is tentatively TRBD1 or TRBD2 (6 bases each). Per germline, CDR1 ENHRY and CDR2 SYGVKD. The CDR3 sequence is 16 residues long. Deletions cut 5 bases from V and 1 base from J, with 15 bases between. Here the CDR3 reads CAISPQGGQSYNEQFF. Written as DNA, the CDR3 is TGTGCCATCAGTCCACAGGGAGGCCAGTCCTACAATGAGCAGTTCTTC.

With respect to this clonotype: At one boundary the junction diverges from the germline segment, which might be a read error. V and J are TRBV24-1 and TRBJ2-3; TRBD1 is a possible D gene (6 bases). The germline V gene has CDR1 KGHDR and CDR2 SFDVKD. The CDR3 totals 15 residues. CDR3 loop: CAASDEGERTDTQYF. For the CDR3, the DNA is TGTGCCGCCAGTGATGAGGGGGAGCGCACAGATACGCAGTATTTT.

The table lists this clonotype with a count of one. This rearrangement joins TRBV6-2 or TRBV6-3 to TRBJ1-2; a weak D match, TRBD1 (6 bases). The CDR3 is 17 residues long. CDR1 and CDR2 from the germline V gene are MNHEY and SVGEGT. V shed 1 base and J shed 5 bases, with 20 bases lying between them. The CDR3 sequence: CASSYFTGGGQRYGYTF. CDR3 DNA sequence: TGTGCCAGCAGTTACTTTACTGGCGGGGGGCAAAGGTATGGCTACACCTTC.

Turning to this clonotype: This probably arose from a read error, given a far larger clone one base away. The genes are TRBV6-9 and TRBJ1-2; 8 nucleotides match TRBD1. Germline loops: CDR1 MNHGY, CDR2 SVAAGI. The CDR3 is made up of 13 amino acids. The CDR3 DNA follows: TGTGCCAGCAGTTACGTCGGGACAGGTGGCTACATCTTC. Its translation: CASSYVGTGGYIF.

There are many counts of this clonotype. This chain connects TRBV30 to TRBJ2-5, with 10 bases lining up with TRBD1. Per the germline V gene, CDR1 is GTSNPN and CDR2 is SVGIG (reference sequence). This CDR3 comprises 15 residues. V lost 2 bases to trimming and J lost 5 bases; unmatched junction nucleotides: 8. CDR3 amino acids: CAWSPAGQGIETQYF. CDR3 nucleotides: TGTGCCTGGAGTCCAGCGGGACAGGGGATCGAGACCCAGTACTTC.

In its sample, this clonotype was seen many times. J is TRBJ2-3 and V is TRBV5-1, with 10 bases aligning to TRBD2. The germline gives CDR1 SGHRS, CDR2 YFSETQ. V lost 3 bases, J lost 1 base, and 2 bases stayed unmatched. The length of the CDR3 is 15 residues. In DNA, the CDR3 is TGCGCCAGCAGCTCCCTAGCGGGAGGCACAGATACGCAGTATTTT. It translates to CASSSLAGGTDTQYF.